This T cell receptor (beta chain) was recovered during a study of identical twins. General observations from the study: Alpha sequences out of frame and shared by twins had excess low generation probability.

The CDR3 contains 15 residues. Germline-derived CDR1 and CDR2 are LGHNA and YNFKEQ. J was trimmed by 3 bases and V by 2 bases; bases with no gene match: 4. This clonotype was recorded a few times. The antigen is undetermined. TCRdb ran MiXCR on the 5' RACE reads and lists one entry per CDR3 protein. The sample contains about 1.7 million distinct CDR3 sequences, about 32% of which appear only once. The specimen sequenced was cord blood. This receptor was identified in a newborn girl in good health. The rearrangement uses TRBV4-2 and TRBJ2-3; 8 positions match TRBD1. The CDR3 nucleotides are TGTGCCAGCAGCCAATTACAGGGGGGTACAGATACGCAGTATTTT. This encodes CASSQLQGGTDTQYF.